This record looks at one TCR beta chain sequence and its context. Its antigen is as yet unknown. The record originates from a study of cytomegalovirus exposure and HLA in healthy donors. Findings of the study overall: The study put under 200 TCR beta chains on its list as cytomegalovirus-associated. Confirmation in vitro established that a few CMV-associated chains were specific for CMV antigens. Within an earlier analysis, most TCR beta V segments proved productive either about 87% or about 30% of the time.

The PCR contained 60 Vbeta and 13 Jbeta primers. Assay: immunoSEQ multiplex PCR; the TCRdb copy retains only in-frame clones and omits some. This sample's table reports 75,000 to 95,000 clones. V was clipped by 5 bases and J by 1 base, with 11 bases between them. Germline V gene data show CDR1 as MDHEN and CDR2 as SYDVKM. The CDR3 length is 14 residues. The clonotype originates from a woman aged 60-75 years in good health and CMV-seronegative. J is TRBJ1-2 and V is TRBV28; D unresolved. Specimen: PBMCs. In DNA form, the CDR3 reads TGTGCCAGCAGTCCCTACAGATTTAACTATGGCTACACCTTC. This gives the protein CASSPYRFNYGYTF.